The entry that follows covers one TCR beta chain sequence. The sample is drawn from a study of cytomegalovirus exposure and HLA in healthy donors. With 60 Vbeta and 13 Jbeta primers, the PCR was carried out. The repertoire was sequenced with immunoSEQ multiplex PCR; TCRdb's copy has only in-frame clones and lacks some. This table holds approximately 140,000 clones, roughly 77% found once. Sample: PBMCs. The source of this sequence is a human donor in good health.

CDR3 sequence reads: CASSFRVDYEQYF. In nucleotides, the CDR3 is TGTGCCAGCAGCTTCAGGGTCGACTACGAGCAGTACTTC. J is TRBJ2-7 and V is TRBV11-3; a weak D match, TRBD1 (5 bases). The CDR3 has 13 amino acids. The germline V gene encodes CDR1 SGHNT and CDR2 YENEEA. V lost 3 bases and J 3 bases, leaving 9 bases between the germline ends.